The following is a T cell receptor (beta chain) sequence with its context. Its target is not known. The data were taken from a study of beta chain features in type 1 diabetes. All of the isolated RNA was reverse transcribed, so expressed TCRB transcripts were sequenced. The protocol was immunoSEQ multiplex PCR, while the TCRdb copy is restricted to in-frame clones and leaves out a portion. The repertoire holds 240,000 or so clones, with around 21% as singletons. General study results and limits: A moderate, significant TCRB CDR3 shortening appeared in type 1 diabetes across four CD4+ subsets.

The length of the CDR3 is 14 residues. V lost 2 bases to trimming and J lost 2 bases, with 7 bases between them. The germline gives CDR1 SGHVS, CDR2 FNYEAQ. The specimen was naive CD4+ T cells from blood. This sequence was found in a woman between 35 and 50 years old with type 1 diabetes. This rearrangement joins TRBV7-6 to TRBJ1-5; no clear D gene. CDR3 DNA sequence: TGTGCCAGCAGCTTATCCGAGGGCAATCAGCCCCAGCATTTT. Translation: CASSLSEGNQPQHF.